This TCR beta chain originates from a study of neurological immune-mediated disorders. Study at large: The study included around 35 multiple sclerosis patients, some 30 relapsing-remitting and 3 secondary progressive.

With 10-nucleotide random UMIs included, cDNA was synthesized by 5'RACE. Each CDR3 protein gets one entry after TCRdb re-called the 5' RACE reads with MiXCR. The sample contains about 95,000 distinct CDR3 sequences, approximately 3.3% of which appear only once. This clonotype showed up many times. V lost 5 bases and J lost 3; bases outside the gene matches: 6. The CDR3 is 14 amino acids. Germline V gene lookup returns CDR1 SEHNR and CDR2 FQNEAQ (reference sequence). The chain has TRBV7-9 and TRBJ1-2; 7 bases are shared with TRBD1. The sequence came from a young woman with multiple sclerosis. The sequenced sample was PBMCs. The CDR3 bases are TGTGCCAGCAGCGGAACAACAGGGGACTATGGCTACACCTTC. Its protein product is CASSGTTGDYGYTF.